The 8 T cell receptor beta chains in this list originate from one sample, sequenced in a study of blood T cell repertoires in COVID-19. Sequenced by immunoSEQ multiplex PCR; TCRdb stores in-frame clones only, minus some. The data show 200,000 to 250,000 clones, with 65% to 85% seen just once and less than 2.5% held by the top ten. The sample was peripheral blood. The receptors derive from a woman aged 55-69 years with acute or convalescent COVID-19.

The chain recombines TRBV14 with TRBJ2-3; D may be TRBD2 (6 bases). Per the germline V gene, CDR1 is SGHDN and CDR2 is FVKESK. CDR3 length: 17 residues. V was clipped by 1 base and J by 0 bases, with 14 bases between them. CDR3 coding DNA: TGTGCCAGCAGCCAAGGGGCGACTAGTTTGAGCACAGATACGCAGTATTTT. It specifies CASSQGATSLSTDTQYF.

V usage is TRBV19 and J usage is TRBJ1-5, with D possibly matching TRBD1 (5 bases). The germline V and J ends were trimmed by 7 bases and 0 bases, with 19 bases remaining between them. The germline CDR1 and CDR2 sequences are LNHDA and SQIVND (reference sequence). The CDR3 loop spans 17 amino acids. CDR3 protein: CASTRSGGGNSNQPQHF. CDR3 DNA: TGTGCCAGTACCCGGTCTGGGGGGGGTAATAGCAATCAGCCCCAGCATTTT.

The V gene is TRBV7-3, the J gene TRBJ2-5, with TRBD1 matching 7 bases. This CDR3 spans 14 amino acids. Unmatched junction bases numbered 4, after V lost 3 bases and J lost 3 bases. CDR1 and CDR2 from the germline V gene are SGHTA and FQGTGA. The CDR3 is CASSFGTEEETQYF. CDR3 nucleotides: TGTGCCAGCAGCTTCGGGACAGAGGAAGAGACCCAGTACTTC.

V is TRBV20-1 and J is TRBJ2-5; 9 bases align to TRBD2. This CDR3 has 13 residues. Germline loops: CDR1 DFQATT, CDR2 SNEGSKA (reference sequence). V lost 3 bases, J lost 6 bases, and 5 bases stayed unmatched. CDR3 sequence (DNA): TGCAGTGCTAGTAGCGGGGGCGAAAAGACCCAGTACTTC. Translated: CSASSGGEKTQYF.

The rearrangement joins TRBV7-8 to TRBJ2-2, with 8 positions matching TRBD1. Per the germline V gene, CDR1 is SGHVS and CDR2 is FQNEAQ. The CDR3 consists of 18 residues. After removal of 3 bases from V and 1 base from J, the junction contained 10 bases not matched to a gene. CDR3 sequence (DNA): TGTGCCAGCAGCTTCGCGTCCCGGGACAGGAAGAACACCGGGGAGCTGTTTTTT. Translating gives CASSFASRDRKNTGELFF.

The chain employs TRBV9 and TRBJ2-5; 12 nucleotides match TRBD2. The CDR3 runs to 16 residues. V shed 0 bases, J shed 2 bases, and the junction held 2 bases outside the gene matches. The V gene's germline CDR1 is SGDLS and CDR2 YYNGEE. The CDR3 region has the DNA TGTGCCAGCAGCGTAGCCACTAGCGGGGGGCAAGAGACCCAGTACTTC. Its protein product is CASSVATSGGQETQYF.

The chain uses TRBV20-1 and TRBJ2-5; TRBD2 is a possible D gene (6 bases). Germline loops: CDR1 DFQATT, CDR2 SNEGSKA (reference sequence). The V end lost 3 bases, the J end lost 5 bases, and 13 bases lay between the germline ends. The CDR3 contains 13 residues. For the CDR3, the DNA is TGCAGTGCTAGTTTTGGGGGGAGGGAGACCCAGTACTTC. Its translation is CSASFGGRETQYF.

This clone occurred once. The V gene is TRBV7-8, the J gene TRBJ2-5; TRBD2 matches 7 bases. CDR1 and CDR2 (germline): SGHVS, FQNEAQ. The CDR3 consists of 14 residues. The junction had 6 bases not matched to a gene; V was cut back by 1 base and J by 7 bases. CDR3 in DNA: TGTGCCAGCAGCTTAGGACAAAAGCGGGGGACCCAGTACTTC. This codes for CASSLGQKRGTQYF.